Each of the 20 T cell receptor beta chains below was sequenced from the same sample in a study of T-cell reconstitution after alpha-beta-depleted transplantation in children. Preparation of the TCRbeta library involved a method that used unique molecular identifiers. MiXCR was run by TCRdb on the PCR reads, yielding one entry per CDR3 protein. The table records hundreds of thousands of distinct CDR3 sequences, 6.5% to 9% of them present only once. Sequencing used PBMCs, mostly from graft donor cells, obtained 180 days after TCRalphabeta/CD19-depleted stem cell transplant. Receptor source: a male patient between 5 and 17 years old who had a stem cell transplant for acute lymphoblastic leukemia, so the T cells may come from the graft donor.

This clonotype was recorded at least ten times. The V and J genes are TRBV28 and TRBJ1-2; maybe TRBD1 (6 bases). Trimming stripped 2 bases from V and 6 bases from J, with 13 bases between. CDR3 length: 14 residues. Germline V gives CDR1 MDHEN, CDR2 SYDVKM. In DNA, the CDR3 is TGTGCCAGCAGTTTACCCCTCCCAGGGGATGGCTACACCTTC. This encodes CASSLPLPGDGYTF.

In its sample, this clonotype was seen many times. The chain couples TRBV28 to TRBJ2-5; 7 positions agree with TRBD1. Germline values: CDR1 MDHEN, CDR2 SYDVKM. This CDR3 spans 15 amino acids. The trim removed 6 bases at V and 5 bases at J, leaving 12 bases unmatched. This CDR3 reads CASSQNVQGYETQYF. Here the CDR3 DNA reads TGTGCCAGCAGCCAAAATGTACAGGGGTACGAGACCCAGTACTTC.

This clonotype has just a few counts. The chain employs TRBV19 and TRBJ2-1; 14 bases line up with TRBD2. The germline CDR1 and CDR2 sequences are LNHDA and SQIVND (reference sequence). V shed 5 bases, J shed 10 bases, and the junction held 10 bases outside the gene matches. The CDR3 spans 16 residues. The chain's CDR3 is CASSAWGLAGVREQFF. The CDR3 DNA follows: TGTGCCAGTAGTGCTTGGGGACTAGCGGGAGTTCGGGAGCAGTTCTTC.

This clonotype was detected ten times or more. V is TRBV14 and J is TRBJ2-1, with 7 positions matching TRBD1. The trim removed 2 bases at V and 6 bases at J, leaving 16 bases unmatched. Germline V CDR1 and CDR2: SGHDN, FVKESK. This CDR3 has 18 amino acids. CDR3 bases: TGTGCCAGCAGCCAACATCGGACATTACAGGGGTCGGGCAATGAGCAGTTCTTC. This encodes CASSQHRTLQGSGNEQFF.

This clonotype appeared many times. The chain recombines TRBV28 with TRBJ2-7; D gene uncertain. This CDR3 comprises 13 residues. The germline gives CDR1 MDHEN, CDR2 SYDVKM. The V end was cut by 6 bases, the J end by 3 bases, with 12 bases between. The CDR3 coding sequence is TGTGCCAGCAGGAGGTTGATTAGCTACGAGCAGTACTTC. Amino acids: CASRRLISYEQYF.

This clonotype has more than one count but fewer than ten. The genes are TRBV14 and TRBJ1-4; possibly TRBD1 for D (5 bases). Germline V gives CDR1 SGHDN, CDR2 FVKESK. V shed 2 bases and J shed 8 bases, with 15 bases lying between them. The CDR3 runs to 15 residues. DNA for the CDR3: TGTGCCAGCAGCCAACCGGGCCTAAGGGGAGAAAAACTGTTTTTT. This codes for CASSQPGLRGEKLFF.

The table lists this clonotype with many counts. The chain has TRBV29-1 and TRBJ2-1; 11 nucleotides match TRBD2. V dropped 0 bases and J dropped 4; count of bases not matched to a gene: 11. Germline V gene data show CDR1 as SQVTM and CDR2 as ANQGSEA. This CDR3 is built from 18 residues. For the CDR3, the DNA is TGCAGCGTTGAAGATCCGACTAGCGGGACTCTGATGTACAATGAGCAGTTCTTC. Translated: CSVEDPTSGTLMYNEQFF.

This clonotype was picked up a small number of times. The rearrangement joins TRBV6-5 to TRBJ1-6; D might be TRBD1 (6 bases). This CDR3 is built from 15 residues. The V and J ends lost 4 bases and 3 bases respectively, with 10 bases between them. CDR1 is MNHEY, CDR2 SVGAGI, per germline. The CDR3 spells CASSSPGVYNSPLHF. CDR3 DNA: TGTGCCAGCAGTTCCCCAGGGGTCTATAATTCACCCCTCCACTTT.

The genes are TRBV27 and TRBJ2-1; maybe TRBD2 (6 bases). The CDR3 loop spans 16 amino acids. The germline CDR1 and CDR2 sequences are MNHEY and SMNVEV (reference sequence). The V gene lost 7 bases and the J gene lost 5 bases, with 21 bases spanning the gap. For the CDR3, the DNA is TGTGCCAGCACCAAGTTGGGGACGGGGGTACACAATGAGCAGTTCTTC. Translation gives CASTKLGTGVHNEQFF.

This clonotype was picked up many times. The CDR3 DNA follows: TGCGCCAGCAGTCAACAGGGGAGCCCTTACGAGCAGTACTTC. It encodes CASSQQGSPYEQYF. V usage is TRBV5-1 and J usage is TRBJ2-7; 7 positions match TRBD1. There are 14 residues in the CDR3. The V gene end was trimmed by 5 bases and the J gene end by 4 bases; junction bases not matched to a gene: 9. Germline CDR1 reads SGHRS; CDR2 reads YFSETQ.

V usage is TRBV3-1 and J usage is TRBJ2-1; no clear D. V lost 2 bases, J lost 1 base, and 18 bases lay in between. The length of the CDR3 is 18 residues. The V gene's germline CDR1 is LGHDT and CDR2 YNNKEL (reference sequence). CDR3 sequence: CASSQQERVSRSYNEQFF. CDR3 DNA: TGTGCCAGCAGCCAACAAGAACGGGTCAGTAGGTCCTACAATGAGCAGTTCTTC.

The table lists this clonotype with many counts. The CDR3 nucleotides read TGTGCCAGCAGTACCGGGCCGTCCTATGGCTACACCTTC. Residues: CASSTGPSYGYTF. The chain links TRBV6-5 to TRBJ1-2; D remains ambiguous. From germline, CDR1 is MNHEY and CDR2 SVGAGI. The CDR3 is 13 amino acids. V was trimmed by 5 bases and J by 4 bases, leaving 11 bases between them.

This clonotype was counted a few times. The chain links TRBV24-1 to TRBJ1-4; possibly TRBD1 for D (6 bases). Trimming stripped 8 bases from V and 3 bases from J, with 21 bases between. The CDR3 runs 17 residues. Germline V gene sequence: CDR1 KGHDR, CDR2 SFDVKD. In DNA, the CDR3 is TGTGCCACCAATCCGGGACAAAAGCATCCGGCTAATGAAAAACTGTTTTTT. It yields the protein CATNPGQKHPANEKLFF.

The CDR3 region has the DNA TGCAGTGCTAGTCCAGGGACCTACGAGCAGTACTTC. The encoded protein is CSASPGTYEQYF. The chain has TRBV20-1 and TRBJ2-7; maybe TRBD1 (5 bases). The V and J ends lost 3 bases and 2 bases respectively, with 8 bases between them. In germline, CDR1 is DFQATT, CDR2 SNEGSKA (reference sequence). CDR3 size: 12 residues.

This clonotype came up many times. J is TRBJ1-3 and V is TRBV6-2 or TRBV6-3; D gene ambiguous. The CDR3 loop spans 15 amino acids. Germline-derived CDR1 and CDR2 are MNHEY and SVGEGT. Trimming pared 6 bases from V and 4 bases from J, leaving 16 bases between. CDR3 in amino acids: CASRPPRAEGNTIYF. CDR3 in DNA: TGTGCCAGCAGACCCCCCCGGGCCGAAGGAAACACCATATATTTT.

In its sample, this clonotype was seen a few times. V gene TRBV4-3 combines with J gene TRBJ1-1; D might be TRBD1 (5 bases). The ends were cut back, 1 base at V and 5 bases at J, with 17 bases in the middle. CDR1 and CDR2 from the germline V gene are LGHNA and YSLEER. The CDR3 is made up of 16 amino acids. The CDR3 region is CASSQVMGRETTEAFF. The CDR3 DNA is TGCGCCAGCAGCCAAGTTATGGGCAGGGAGACGACTGAAGCTTTCTTT.

This chain uses TRBV20-1 with TRBJ2-7; 12 nucleotides line up with TRBD1. The CDR3 runs 15 residues. J lost 5 bases, V lost 5 bases, and 10 bases had no gene match. Germline lookup yields CDR1 DFQATT and CDR2 SNEGSKA (reference sequence). The CDR3 spells CSADRDRGQRNEQYF. The CDR3 DNA reads TGCAGTGCTGATCGGGACAGGGGGCAAAGGAACGAGCAGTACTTC.

In its sample, this clonotype was seen many times. The V call is TRBV28, the J call TRBJ1-1; D is unresolved. The germline V gene has CDR1 MDHEN and CDR2 SYDVKM. With 11 bases removed from V and 1 base from J, the gap between germline ends came to 17 bases. The CDR3 consists of 14 residues. In DNA form, the CDR3 reads TGTGCCTCCACCGTTGTTTATCAGAACACTGAAGCTTTCTTT. It is translated as CASTVVYQNTEAFF.

This clonotype was detected many times. This chain uses TRBV5-6 with TRBJ2-5, with D uncertain. From germline, CDR1 is SGHDT and CDR2 YYEEEE. The CDR3 totals 12 residues. V lost 1 base and J 5 bases, leaving 6 bases between the germline ends. The CDR3 DNA follows: TGTGCCAGCAGCTTGTACGGGGAGACCCAGTACTTC. This sequence encodes CASSLYGETQYF.

This clonotype was recorded at least ten times. The V call is TRBV9, the J call TRBJ1-1; no definite D call. V was cut by 2 bases and J by 11 bases, with 13 bases left in between. Germline assignment: CDR1 SGDLS and CDR2 YYNGEE. The CDR3 has 12 residues. CDR3 bases: TGTGCCAGCAGCGTCTCCACCCGCCCCGCTTTCTTT. Translation gives CASSVSTRPAFF.